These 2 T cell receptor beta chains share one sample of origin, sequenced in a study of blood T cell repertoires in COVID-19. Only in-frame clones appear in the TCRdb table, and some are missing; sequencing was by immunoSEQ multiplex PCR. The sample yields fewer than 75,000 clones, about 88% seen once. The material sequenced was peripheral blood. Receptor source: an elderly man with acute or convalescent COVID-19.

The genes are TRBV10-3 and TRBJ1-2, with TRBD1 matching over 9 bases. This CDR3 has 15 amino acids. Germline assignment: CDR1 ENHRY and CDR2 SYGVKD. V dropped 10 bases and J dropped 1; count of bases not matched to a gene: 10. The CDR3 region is CASRPGTGNNYGYTF. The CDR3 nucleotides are TGTGCCAGCCGACCCGGGACAGGGAATAACTATGGCTACACCTTC.

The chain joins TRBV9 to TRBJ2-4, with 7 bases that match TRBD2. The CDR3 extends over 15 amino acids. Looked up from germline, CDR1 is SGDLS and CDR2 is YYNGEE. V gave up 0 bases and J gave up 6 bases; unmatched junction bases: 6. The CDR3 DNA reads TGTGCCAGCAGCGTAGGAGCGGGGACCTTAAACATTCAGTACTTC. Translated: CASSVGAGTLNIQYF.